This passage covers 27 T cell receptor beta chains from one sample sequenced in a study of PD-1 blockade in classical Hodgkin lymphoma. Exposure to brentuximab vedotin varied, and each patient had relapsed following autologous stem cell transplantation. Measured with immunoSEQ multiplex PCR; TCRdb has only the in-frame clones, and not every one. The sample includes 70,000 or so clones, 85% to 95% seen only once; the top ten take about 7.6%. The sequences come from peripheral blood mononuclear cells (PBMCs), collected at baseline. The source is a human donor with classical Hodgkin lymphoma.

The table lists this clone with a count of one. This chain links TRBV5-1 with TRBJ2-5, with D perhaps matching TRBD1 (6 bases). V lost 4 bases to trimming and J lost 2 bases, with 12 bases between them. Germline CDR1 and CDR2: SGHRS and YFSETQ. This CDR3 contains 14 residues. The CDR3 sequence is CASSPRTDQETQYF. The CDR3 DNA reads TGCGCCAGCAGCCCGAGGACAGATCAAGAGACCCAGTACTTC.

The rearrangement joins TRBV2 to TRBJ2-1; 8 bases agree with TRBD2. This CDR3 has 16 amino acids. Trimming took 2 bases from V and 4 from J; bases not matched to a gene: 7. Looked up from germline, CDR1 is SNHLY and CDR2 is FYNNEI. CDR3 DNA: TGTGCCAGCAGTGAATTGGCGGGGGGATTGTACAATGAGCAGTTCTTC. Translated: CASSELAGGLYNEQFF.

The V call is TRBV21-1, the J call TRBJ2-5; whether TRBD1, the table's D call, matches the DNA was not checked. TRBV21-1 is a known pseudogene. CDR3 length: 14 residues. The CDR3 DNA is TGTGCCAGCACCCAGCCTCAGGCCCGGGAGACCCAGTACTTC. Translated: CASTQPQARETQYF.

This chain uses TRBV5-1 with TRBJ1-2; 7 bases align to TRBD1. Germline CDR1 is SGHRS and CDR2 is YFSETQ. The V gene end was trimmed by 1 base and the J gene end by 13 bases; junction bases not matched to a gene: 10. The CDR3 runs 13 residues. This CDR3 is CASSLTGQYVGTF. For the CDR3, the DNA is TGCGCCAGCAGCTTGACGGGACAGTATGTGGGCACCTTC.

The chain has TRBV2 and TRBJ2-3; D unclear. This CDR3 has 15 residues. The germline V gene encodes CDR1 SNHLY and CDR2 FYNNEI. V dropped 4 bases and J dropped 6 bases, with 17 bases sitting between them. CDR3 nucleotide sequence: TGTGCCAGCAGTGTCTTGCCCGCCCCGGCGGATACGCAGTATTTT. Amino acid sequence: CASSVLPAPADTQYF.

The V and J genes are TRBV27 and TRBJ1-2; D is unclear. The CDR3 is 13 residues long. CDR1 is MNHEY and CDR2 is SMNVEV in the germline V gene (reference sequence). V shed 7 bases and J shed 7 bases, with 16 bases lying between them. CDR3 protein: CASTQDSSGGYTF. CDR3 bases: TGTGCCAGCACCCAGGATTCGTCGGGTGGCTACACCTTC.

The V and J genes are TRBV5-1 and TRBJ2-7; 8 bases map to TRBD2. The V gene's germline CDR1 is SGHRS and CDR2 YFSETQ. The V and J ends lost 1 base and 6 bases, in that order; junction bases with no gene match: 15. The CDR3 consists of 17 residues. CDR3 loop: CASSLKITGTSFSEQYF. In DNA, the CDR3 is TGCGCCAGCAGCTTGAAGATTACCGGGACTAGTTTCTCCGAGCAGTACTTC.

The J gene is TRBJ2-2, the V gene TRBV5-1; D call uncertain. The CDR3 consists of 16 residues. The V end lost 4 bases, the J end lost 0 bases, and 13 bases lay between the germline ends. CDR1 is SGHRS and CDR2 is YFSETQ in the germline V gene. CDR3 loop: CASSLTVVPNTGELFF. The DNA for the CDR3 is TGCGCCAGCAGCCTGACGGTCGTCCCGAACACCGGGGAGCTGTTTTTT. Full variable domain (rest looked up from reference TRBV5-1 and TRBJ2-2): KAGVTQTPRYLIKTRGQQVTLSCSPISGHRSVSWYQQTPGQGLQFLFEYFSETQRNKGNFPGRFSGRQFSNSRSEMNVSTLELGDSALYLCASSLTVVPNTGELFFGEGSRLTVL.

The chain combines TRBV13 with TRBJ2-3; D may correspond to TRBD1 or TRBD2 (5 bases each). Trimming pared 1 base from V and 0 bases from J, leaving 8 bases between. The CDR3 has 15 residues. Germline values: CDR1 PRHDT, CDR2 FYEKMQ (reference sequence). The CDR3 is CASSLERDSTDTQYF. The CDR3 nucleotides are TGTGCCAGCAGCTTAGAGAGGGACAGCACAGATACGCAGTATTTT.

V and J are TRBV30 and TRBJ2-7; 13 positions match TRBD2. Germline V CDR1 and CDR2: GTSNPN, SVGIG (reference sequence). The CDR3 is 17 amino acids. V shed 3 bases, J shed 2 bases, and the junction held 10 bases outside the gene matches. This CDR3 is CAWRGAGTSGKAYEQYF. CDR3 DNA sequence: TGTGCCTGGAGAGGGGCGGGGACTAGCGGGAAAGCCTACGAGCAGTACTTC.

As DNA, the CDR3 is TGTGCCAGCAGCCTGGTAGGGGGCTGGACTGAAGCTTTCTTT. Residues: CASSLVGGWTEAFF. This chain links TRBV5-5 with TRBJ1-1; TRBD1 aligns across 7 bases. V was pared by 4 bases and J by 5 bases, with 8 bases of the junction left unmatched. The length of the CDR3 is 14 residues. Germline values: CDR1 SGHKS, CDR2 YYEKEE (reference sequence).

This clone has just one count. The chain recombines TRBV1 with TRBJ2-3. TRBV1 is a known pseudogene. The length of the CDR3 is 11 residues. The CDR3 sequence: CTSSQDHTQYF. The CDR3 DNA reads TGCACCAGCAGCCAAGATCATACGCAGTATTTT.

The chain couples TRBV6-5 to TRBJ1-1; D gene uncertain. Trimming left V 3 bases short and J 7 bases short, with 6 bases between. CDR3 length equals 11 residues. Germline lookup yields CDR1 MNHEY and CDR2 SVGAGI. The CDR3 bases are TGTGCCAGCAGTTATGGAGGTGAAGCTTTCTTT. Translation: CASSYGGEAFF.

This chain uses TRBV11-3 with TRBJ2-1; TRBD2 might be the D (5 bases). Germline V CDR1 and CDR2: SGHNT, YENEEA. Trimming removed 5 bases from V and 0 bases from J, with 8 bases in between. CDR3 size: 14 residues. The CDR3 reads CASSDTSSYNEQFF. Written as DNA, the CDR3 is TGTGCCAGCAGCGATACTAGCTCCTACAATGAGCAGTTCTTC.

The V and J genes are TRBV6-5 and TRBJ1-1; D ambiguous. V dropped 5 bases and J dropped 0 bases, with 7 bases sitting between them. The V gene's germline CDR1 is MNHEY and CDR2 SVGAGI. The CDR3 has 13 residues. For the CDR3, the DNA is TGTGCCAGCAGTCCTACCCTGAACACTGAAGCTTTCTTT. Encoded protein: CASSPTLNTEAFF.

This clone was counted once. The genes are TRBV5-1 and TRBJ2-7, with TRBD2 identical over 10 bases. The CDR3 extends over 18 amino acids. Germline CDR1 reads SGHRS; CDR2 reads YFSETQ. J was trimmed by 0 bases and V by 0 bases; bases with no gene match: 9. For the CDR3, the DNA is TGCGCCAGCAGCTTGGCCCCTAGCGGGGGACCCAGCTCCTACGAGCAGTACTTC. Translated, it gives CASSLAPSGGPSSYEQYF.

The genes are TRBV9 and TRBJ2-2; possibly TRBD1 or TRBD2 for D (5 bases each). The ends were cut back, 3 bases at V and 6 bases at J, with 18 bases in the middle. Germline assignment: CDR1 SGDLS and CDR2 YYNGEE. The CDR3 has 16 residues. This chain's CDR3 is CASSASGTANAGELFF. As DNA, the CDR3 is TGTGCCAGCAGCGCATCCGGGACCGCAAATGCCGGGGAGCTGTTTTTT.

V gene TRBV2 combines with J gene TRBJ2-4; the D is unclear. V dropped 3 bases and J dropped 0 bases, with 9 bases sitting between them. Germline values: CDR1 SNHLY, CDR2 FYNNEI. CDR3 length: 15 residues. This CDR3 reads CASSEEFLAKNIQYF. CDR3 DNA: TGTGCCAGCAGTGAGGAATTCTTAGCCAAAAACATTCAGTACTTC.

The chain uses TRBV29-1 and TRBJ2-7, with a possible D match to TRBD1 (5 bases). V lost 4 bases and J lost 6, with 16 bases in between. The CDR3 covers 13 residues. The germline V gene has CDR1 SQVTM and CDR2 ANQGSEA. The CDR3 here is CSVVRPGLGEQYF. CDR3 DNA sequence: TGCAGCGTTGTCAGGCCAGGGCTGGGCGAGCAGTACTTC.

The CDR3 sequence: CASSLGQSEQYF. CDR3 coding DNA: TGCGCCAGCAGCTTGGGGCAAAGCGAGCAGTACTTC. This chain links TRBV5-1 with TRBJ2-7; D ambiguous. Trimming stripped 0 bases from V and 6 bases from J, with 7 bases between. Germline V gene lookup returns CDR1 SGHRS and CDR2 YFSETQ. The CDR3 consists of 12 residues.

The rearrangement links TRBV14 to TRBJ1-1, with no clear D. CDR3 length: 12 amino acids. CDR1 is SGHDN, CDR2 FVKESK, per germline. Trimming took off 0 bases at V and 12 bases at J, with 11 bases between the two ends. The CDR3 region is CASSQDSVETFF. The CDR3, as DNA: TGTGCCAGCAGCCAAGATTCGGTCGAAACTTTCTTT.

The chain combines TRBV5-1 with TRBJ2-3; maybe TRBD1 (6 bases). Deletions cut 2 bases from V and 5 bases from J, with 9 bases between. CDR1 and CDR2 from the germline V gene are SGHRS and YFSETQ. The length of the CDR3 is 13 residues. CDR3 region: CASSFRTEDTQYF. The CDR3 bases are TGCGCCAGCAGCTTTAGGACAGAAGATACGCAGTATTTT.

The V gene is TRBV29-1, the J gene TRBJ2-7, with 8 positions matching TRBD1. This CDR3 contains 13 residues. The germline gives CDR1 SQVTM, CDR2 ANQGSEA. J lost 2 bases, V lost 6 bases, and 6 bases had no gene match. Here the CDR3 reads CSVRGQVTYEQYF. CDR3 DNA: TGCAGCGTGAGGGGACAGGTAACCTACGAGCAGTACTTC.

The V and J genes are TRBV15 and TRBJ1-4, with D perhaps TRBD1 (6 bases). The CDR3 sequence is 16 residues long. V lost 0 bases and J lost 2, with 10 bases in between. Germline loops: CDR1 LNHNV, CDR2 YYDKDF (reference sequence). The CDR3 region has the DNA TGTGCCACCAGCAGAGATGGGACACGGACTAATGAAAAACTGTTTTTT. Its translation: CATSRDGTRTNEKLFF.

The genes are TRBV7-2 and TRBJ2-3; weak D call: TRBD1 (5 bases). CDR3 size: 13 residues. V was cut by 1 base and J by 3 bases, with 5 bases left in between. CDR1 SGHTA and CDR2 FQGNSA come from the germline V gene. The CDR3 spells CASSLEGTDTQYF. CDR3 nucleotide sequence: TGTGCCAGCAGCTTAGAGGGGACAGATACGCAGTATTTT.

This chain connects TRBV7-3 to TRBJ2-5; D is ambiguous. The ends were cut back, 6 bases at V and 5 bases at J, with 13 bases in the middle. Germline loops: CDR1 SGHTA, CDR2 FQGTGA. The CDR3 runs to 13 residues. The CDR3 DNA follows: TGTGCCAGCAGTCGTCGGAGCCAGGAGACCCAGTACTTC. This encodes CASSRRSQETQYF.

CDR3 amino acids: CASSRGGVVGNTIYF. CDR3 in DNA: TGTGCCAGCAGCCGTGGAGGGGTGGTTGGAAACACCATATATTTT. The rearrangement links TRBV28 to TRBJ1-3, with D tentatively TRBD1 (5 bases). Germline CDR1 and CDR2: MDHEN and SYDVKM. The CDR3 is made up of 15 amino acids. V lost 6 bases and J lost 3, with 15 bases in between.